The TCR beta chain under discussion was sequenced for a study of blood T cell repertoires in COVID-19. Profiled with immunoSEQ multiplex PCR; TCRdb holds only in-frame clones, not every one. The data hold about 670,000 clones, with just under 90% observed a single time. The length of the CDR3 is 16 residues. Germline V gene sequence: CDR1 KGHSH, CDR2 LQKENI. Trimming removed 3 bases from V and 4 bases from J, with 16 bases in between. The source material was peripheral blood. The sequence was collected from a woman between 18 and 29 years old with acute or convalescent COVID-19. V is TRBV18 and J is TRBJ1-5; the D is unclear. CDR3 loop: CASSPRERSQNQPQHF. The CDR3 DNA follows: TGTGCCAGCTCACCGCGGGAAAGGAGCCAGAATCAGCCCCAGCATTTT.